The 20 T cell receptor beta chains below all came from one sample that was sequenced in a study of T cell responses to AZD1222 COVID-19 vaccine. Profiled with immunoSEQ multiplex PCR; TCRdb holds only in-frame clones, not every one. Seen here are about 72,000 clones, around 86% observed once, and the top ten hold less than 25%. The sample here was peripheral blood, taken on day 0 of AZD1222 vaccination. These TCRs come from an adult in good health.

This chain joins TRBV19 and TRBJ2-2; a weak D match, TRBD1 (6 bases). Germline-derived CDR1 and CDR2 are LNHDA and SQIVND (reference sequence). CDR3 length: 13 residues. Trimming pared 11 bases from V and 6 bases from J, leaving 16 bases between. The CDR3 region is CAGGRGGSGELFF. Here the CDR3 DNA reads TGTGCCGGGGGCAGGGGCGGGTCCGGGGAGCTGTTTTTT.

The chain joins TRBV15 to TRBJ1-6, with D possibly being TRBD1 (6 bases). The germline V and J ends were trimmed by 3 bases and 14 bases, with 17 bases remaining between them. The CDR3 loop spans 14 amino acids. From germline, CDR1 is LNHNV and CDR2 YYDKDF (reference sequence). The CDR3 DNA follows: TGTGCCACCAGCAGTACACAGGGCCCAGGAGCCCTCCACTTT. Residues: CATSSTQGPGALHF.

The chain carries TRBV19 and TRBJ1-5; D not resolved. Germline assignment: CDR1 LNHDA and CDR2 SQIVND (reference sequence). V was clipped by 7 bases and J by 0 bases, with 13 bases between them. CDR3 length: 15 amino acids. The CDR3 spells CASIRTSYSNQPQHF. The CDR3 DNA reads as TGTGCCAGTATTAGAACATCTTATAGCAATCAGCCCCAGCATTTT.

The rearrangement links TRBV6-5 to TRBJ1-2; D gene ambiguous. The germline V and J ends were trimmed by 8 bases and 3 bases, with 7 bases remaining between them. The germline V gene has CDR1 MNHEY and CDR2 SVGAGI. The CDR3 length is 11 residues. CDR3 DNA sequence: TGTGCCAGCTTGTCAGACTATGGCTACACCTTC. It yields the protein CASLSDYGYTF.

The chain employs TRBV5-4 and TRBJ2-1, with D perhaps TRBD1 or TRBD2 (6 bases each). This CDR3 contains 17 residues. Germline CDR1 and CDR2: SGHNT and YYREEE (reference sequence). V was shortened by 0 bases and J by 1 base, with 14 bases between the two germline ends. This chain's CDR3 is CASSLAGGRGSYNEQFF. The CDR3 coding sequence is TGTGCCAGCAGCTTGGCCGGGGGCAGGGGTTCCTACAATGAGCAGTTCTTC.

The V gene is TRBV2, the J gene TRBJ1-4; no firm D call. The V end lost 6 bases, the J end lost 0 bases, and 11 bases lay between the germline ends. Germline V lookup: CDR1 SNHLY, CDR2 FYNNEI. The CDR3 is made up of 15 amino acids. CDR3 sequence: CASRATLATNEKLFF. The DNA of the CDR3 is TGTGCCAGCAGGGCCACATTGGCAACTAATGAAAAACTGTTTTTT. The whole variable domain, filled in from reference TRBV2 and TRBJ1-4, reads EPEVTQTPSHQVTQMGQEVILRCVPISNHLYFYWYRQILGQKVEFLVSFYNNEISEKSEIFDDQFSVERPDGSNFTLKIRSTKLEDSAMYFCASRATLATNEKLFFGSGTQLSVL.

The chain couples TRBV5-4 to TRBJ2-2; D is undetermined. V was clipped by 2 bases and J by 2 bases, with 1 base between them. The CDR3 contains 12 residues. Germline V lookup: CDR1 SGHNT, CDR2 YYREEE (reference sequence). CDR3 bases: TGTGCCAGCAGCTTAAACACCGGGGAGCTGTTTTTT. This sequence encodes CASSLNTGELFF.

This chain uses TRBV7-9 with TRBJ1-4; D is possibly TRBD1 (5 bases). The CDR3 covers 18 residues. The germline CDR1 and CDR2 sequences are SEHNR and FQNEAQ (reference sequence). The V end lost 4 bases, the J end lost 10 bases, and 28 bases lay between the germline ends. The CDR3 loop reads CASSSPGPRDGGPGKLFF. In nucleotides, the CDR3 is TGTGCCAGCAGCTCCCCAGGGCCTCGGGACGGCGGACCGGGAAAACTGTTTTTT. Using reference TRBV7-9 and TRBJ1-4 for the parts outside the CDR3, the full variable domain is DTGVSQNPRHKITKRGQNVTFRCDPISEHNRLYWYRQTLGQGPEFLTYFQNEAQLEKSRLLSDRFSAERPKGSFSTLEIQRTEQGDSAMYLCASSSPGPRDGGPGKLFFGSGTQLSVL.

The chain combines TRBV6-1 with TRBJ2-3; D is unclear. The CDR3 has 10 residues. Trimming pared 1 base from V and 11 bases from J, leaving 4 bases between. Looked up from germline, CDR1 is MNHNS and CDR2 is SASEGT. CDR3 sequence (DNA): TGTGCCAGCAGTGAAGGTGGGCAGTATTTT. Protein: CASSEGGQYF.

The V call is TRBV30, the J call TRBJ1-3; 8 bases match TRBD1. The CDR3 runs 14 residues. Germline loops: CDR1 GTSNPN, CDR2 SVGIG (reference sequence). Trimming took 4 bases from V and 3 from J; bases not matched to a gene: 5. CDR3 nucleotide sequence: TGTGCCTGGAACACCAGGGGGCTTGGAAACACCATATATTTT. This codes for CAWNTRGLGNTIYF.

The V call is TRBV2, the J call TRBJ2-3; D gene ambiguous. The germline V gene has CDR1 SNHLY and CDR2 FYNNEI. Trimming left V 6 bases short and J 5 bases short, with 9 bases between. This CDR3 is built from 12 residues. The CDR3 bases are TGTGCCAGCAGGGCAAATTTAGATACGCAGTATTTT. Its protein product is CASRANLDTQYF.

This chain joins TRBV20-1 and TRBJ1-1; tentatively, D is TRBD1 (5 bases). The CDR3 loop spans 11 amino acids. Germline CDR1 reads DFQATT; CDR2 reads SNEGSKA (reference sequence). For the CDR3, the DNA is TGCAGCGGGGACCCTCGCACTGAAGCTTTCTTT. Amino acid sequence: CSGDPRTEAFF.

The J gene is TRBJ1-5, the V gene TRBV27, with 7 bases aligning to TRBD1. The CDR3 covers 14 residues. V trimming: 6 bases; J trimming: 8 bases; junction bases outside the gene matches: 10. Per germline, CDR1 MNHEY and CDR2 SMNVEV (reference sequence). CDR3 sequence: CASRPQGIKEPQHF. CDR3 DNA sequence: TGTGCCAGCAGGCCACAGGGGATTAAGGAGCCCCAGCATTTT.

The chain combines TRBV4-1 with TRBJ1-1; D is uncertain. Germline V CDR1 and CDR2: MGHRA, YSYEKL. The CDR3 is 15 amino acids. The ends were cut back, 0 bases at V and 0 bases at J, with 8 bases in the middle. DNA for the CDR3: TGCGCCAGCAGCCAAGAGACTAAGATGAACACTGAAGCTTTCTTT. Its protein is CASSQETKMNTEAFF.

The chain links TRBV6-5 to TRBJ1-1; D remains ambiguous. Trimming left V 6 bases short and J 6 bases short, with 17 bases between. Germline V gives CDR1 MNHEY, CDR2 SVGAGI. The CDR3 extends over 14 amino acids. This CDR3 reads CASRTRYAGSEAFF. The CDR3 nucleotides are TGTGCCAGCAGGACCCGTTATGCGGGGTCTGAAGCTTTCTTT.

The gene calls are TRBV29-1 and TRBJ1-2; 9 nucleotides line up with TRBD1. Germline V gene data show CDR1 as SQVTM and CDR2 as ANQGSEA. Trimming at V came to 4 bases and at J to 8 bases, leaving 5 bases not matched to a gene. The CDR3 extends over 12 amino acids. This chain's CDR3 is CSVGDRAGGYTF. The CDR3 nucleotides read TGCAGCGTTGGGGACAGGGCAGGGGGCTACACCTTC.

The chain has TRBV5-8 and TRBJ2-7; the D gene is possibly TRBD1 (6 bases). The CDR3 runs to 11 residues. Between the trimmed V and J ends, which lost 7 bases and 5 bases, there was a span of 10 bases. Germline V gene sequence: CDR1 SGHTS, CDR2 YDEGEE. In nucleotides, the CDR3 is TGTGCCAGCGGAAGGGGGAACGAGCAGTACTTC. Its protein product is CASGRGNEQYF.

V usage is TRBV19 and J usage is TRBJ1-1; D gene ambiguous. Germline-derived CDR1 and CDR2 are LNHDA and SQIVND (reference sequence). Trimming pared 3 bases from V and 2 bases from J, leaving 13 bases between. The length of the CDR3 is 15 residues. The DNA for the CDR3 is TGTGCCAGTAGTATTGGGTCACGGGGTAACACTGAAGCTTTCTTT. It specifies CASSIGSRGNTEAFF.

This clone was recorded once. This chain's CDR3 is CASSFDRDYGYTF. CDR3 DNA sequence: TGTGCCAGCAGCTTCGACAGAGACTATGGCTACACCTTC. V gene TRBV7-9 combines with J gene TRBJ1-2; possible D gene TRBD1, 5 bases. Looked up from germline, CDR1 is SEHNR and CDR2 is FQNEAQ (reference sequence). V lost 3 bases to trimming and J lost 3 bases, with 8 bases between them. This CDR3 has 13 residues.

The chain combines TRBV7-9 with TRBJ2-7; D not resolved. Germline CDR1 and CDR2: SEHNR and FQNEAQ (reference sequence). The CDR3 extends over 13 amino acids. V lost 0 bases and J lost 1, with 4 bases in between. CDR3 in DNA: TGTGCCAGCAGCTTAGCAGGGTCCTACGAGCAGTACTTC. This encodes CASSLAGSYEQYF.